This T cell receptor beta chain was identified in a study of control samples from healthy donors and cancer patients. Germline values: CDR1 MDHEN, CDR2 SYDVKM. V was shortened by 5 bases and J by 6 bases, with 8 bases between the two germline ends. CDR3 size: 11 residues. TCRdb's table, derived via immunoSEQ multiplex PCR, lists solely in-frame clones and lacks some. The sample lists roughly 150,000 clones, 85% to 95% occurring once. This clonotype originated in a man over 45 in good health. The rearrangement uses TRBV28 and TRBJ2-7; D is unclear. Material for sequencing was blood. The CDR3 spells CASSQRGEQYF. The CDR3, as DNA: TGTGCCAGCAGTCAAAGAGGCGAGCAGTACTTC.